The T cell receptor beta chain described here comes from a study of OX40 agonist ivuxolimab in advanced cancers. Overall study: Patients received ivuxolimab, an intravenous treatment, every 2 weeks at 0.01 to 10 mg/kg. Study findings and constraints: At 0.1 to 3.0 mg/kg, CD4+ and CD8+ blood T cells expanded clonally by week 6.

Only in-frame clones appear in the TCRdb table, and some are missing; sequencing was by immunoSEQ multiplex PCR. The sample lists around 63,000 clones, around 79% occurring once. Note on this clone: Its matching antigen is unknown.

With 7 bases removed from V and 9 bases from J, the gap between germline ends came to 16 bases. Per germline, CDR1 LNHDA and CDR2 SQIVND (reference sequence). This CDR3 comprises 14 residues. The specimen comprised CD4+ or CD8+ T cells sorted from blood, sampled in a trial of the OX40 agonist ivuxolimab. The chain has TRBV19 and TRBJ1-6, with D unresolved. The receptor's source is an adult with an advanced solid tumor such as melanoma, head and neck, liver or kidney cancer. The CDR3 loop reads CASKWTGESSPLHF. The CDR3 bases are TGTGCCAGTAAATGGACCGGAGAGAGTTCACCCCTCCACTTT.